These 17 T cell receptor beta chains came from one sample sequenced in a study of PD-1 blockade in classical Hodgkin lymphoma. Assay: immunoSEQ multiplex PCR; the TCRdb copy retains only in-frame clones and omits some. The sample shows some 93,000 clones, 65% to 85% of them seen only once. The time point denotes: cycle 4 day 1 (C4D1), after 5 to 7 weeks of nivolumab. Every patient relapsed after autologous stem cell transplantation, and brentuximab vedotin exposure varied. Sequenced material: peripheral blood mononuclear cells (PBMCs), taken before the fourth cycle of nivolumab. These receptors all stem from a human donor with classical Hodgkin lymphoma.

This chain connects TRBV7-9 to TRBJ2-3, with TRBD2 identical over 8 bases. Unmatched junction bases numbered 8, after V lost 5 bases and J lost 1 base. The CDR3 consists of 16 residues. Germline V gene lookup returns CDR1 SEHNR and CDR2 FQNEAQ (reference sequence). CDR3 bases: TGTGCCAGCAGCCCGAGCGGCGGGAGGCGCACAGATACGCAGTATTTT. Its protein product is CASSPSGGRRTDTQYF.

The rearrangement joins TRBV2 to TRBJ2-7; D is ambiguous. Germline V CDR1 and CDR2: SNHLY, FYNNEI. Trimming removed 4 bases from V and 0 bases from J, with 19 bases in between. This CDR3 comprises 17 residues. For the CDR3, the DNA is TGTGCCAGCAGTGTCAATGAGGACCGAAGAAGCTCCTACGAGCAGTACTTC. Amino acids: CASSVNEDRRSSYEQYF.

The chain combines TRBV2 with TRBJ1-4; 8 nucleotides agree with TRBD1. Germline V lookup: CDR1 SNHLY, CDR2 FYNNEI. After removal of 7 bases from V and 4 bases from J, the junction contained 5 bases not matched to a gene. This CDR3 region has 14 residues. The CDR3 here is CASTWTGINEKLFF. The DNA for the CDR3 is TGTGCCAGCACCTGGACAGGGATTAATGAAAAACTGTTTTTT.

This chain uses TRBV18 with TRBJ1-1, with 8 bases matching TRBD1. There are 14 residues in the CDR3. Germline CDR1 reads KGHSH; CDR2 reads LQKENI. V was pared by 5 bases and J by 1 base, with 3 bases of the junction left unmatched. CDR3 loop: CASSFDRGNTEAFF. The CDR3 nucleotides are TGTGCCAGCTCATTTGACAGGGGGAACACTGAAGCTTTCTTT.

This clone was detected a few times. This chain joins TRBV19 and TRBJ1-4; D is perhaps TRBD1 (6 bases). The CDR3 sequence is 13 residues long. Germline V gene lookup returns CDR1 LNHDA and CDR2 SQIVND (reference sequence). V lost 9 bases to trimming and J lost 8 bases, with 16 bases between them. The DNA for the CDR3 is TGTGCCAGCACCCGGACTCAGGGGGAAAAACTGTTTTTT. It encodes CASTRTQGEKLFF.

The rearrangement links TRBV27 to TRBJ1-1, with a possible D match to TRBD1 (5 bases). Per germline, CDR1 MNHEY and CDR2 SMNVEV (reference sequence). Trimming took 5 bases from V and 0 from J, leaving 13 bases between them. CDR3 length: 15 residues. CDR3 sequence (DNA): TGTGCCAGCAGTCCCTCCTGGACAATGAACACTGAAGCTTTCTTT. This gives the protein CASSPSWTMNTEAFF.

The rearrangement links TRBV5-1 to TRBJ1-1; D unclear. CDR1 SGHRS and CDR2 YFSETQ come from the germline V gene. The CDR3 is made up of 13 amino acids. Trimming cost V 1 base and J 7 bases, with 11 bases left between them. As DNA, the CDR3 is TGCGCCAGCAGCTTGAGCTGGGAGGGTGAAGCTTTCTTT. Translated: CASSLSWEGEAFF.

The CDR3 nucleotides are TGTGCCAGCGAGGTTATAGGGACCCAGTACTTC. Translation gives CASEVIGTQYF. This chain uses TRBV2 with TRBJ2-5; no clear D gene. Trimming removed 8 bases at V and 7 bases at J, with 11 bases between. CDR3 length: 11 amino acids. CDR1 and CDR2 from the germline V gene are SNHLY and FYNNEI.

This clone appeared a few times. The chain links TRBV7-2 to TRBJ2-1, with 12 nucleotides matching TRBD2. The CDR3 consists of 18 residues. V shed 0 bases and J 6 bases; nucleotides not matched to a gene: 9. Germline CDR1 and CDR2: SGHTA and FQGNSA. CDR3 bases: TGTGCCAGCAGCTTAGCGCGCCGACTAGCGGGAGTTTCCAATGAGCAGTTCTTC. This codes for CASSLARRLAGVSNEQFF.

This clone was found once. V usage is TRBV15 and J usage is TRBJ2-7; D uncertain. CDR3 size: 15 residues. Trimming removed 1 base at V and 3 bases at J, with 13 bases between. From germline, CDR1 is LNHNV and CDR2 YYDKDF (reference sequence). The CDR3 loop reads CATSRGQGNIYEQYF. The DNA of the CDR3 is TGTGCCACCAGCAGAGGACAAGGTAACATCTACGAGCAGTACTTC.

V is TRBV7-2 and J is TRBJ1-5; D is perhaps TRBD1 (5 bases). V was shortened by 3 bases and J by 3 bases, with 9 bases between the two germline ends. Germline CDR1 is SGHTA and CDR2 is FQGNSA. The CDR3 totals 14 residues. The CDR3 region has the DNA TGTGCCAGCAGCTTGGGGGGGATCAATCAGCCCCAGCATTTT. It encodes CASSLGGINQPQHF.

V gene TRBV29-1 combines with J gene TRBJ2-3; D may be TRBD1 or TRBD2 (5 bases each). The CDR3 sequence is 16 residues long. Germline CDR1 is SQVTM and CDR2 is ANQGSEA. Trimming stripped 2 bases from V and 5 bases from J, with 20 bases between. This CDR3 reads CSVERWDGLIGDTQYF. The CDR3 DNA reads as TGCAGCGTTGAACGGTGGGACGGGCTCATTGGAGATACGCAGTATTTT.

DNA of the CDR3: TGTGCCAGCAGACAGGCGGTGTGGTATGGCTACACCTTC. Protein sequence: CASRQAVWYGYTF. This chain connects TRBV4-2 to TRBJ1-2, with D possibly being TRBD1 (5 bases). This CDR3 contains 13 residues. CDR1 and CDR2 from the germline V gene are LGHNA and YNFKEQ. V lost 6 bases and J 5 bases, leaving 13 bases between the germline ends.

The genes are TRBV19 and TRBJ1-5; TRBD1 agrees at 7 bases. The germline V gene encodes CDR1 LNHDA and CDR2 SQIVND (reference sequence). The V and J ends lost 5 bases and 4 bases, in that order; junction bases with no gene match: 11. The CDR3 consists of 16 residues. The CDR3 sequence: CASSWTGRERNQPQHF. CDR3 DNA sequence: TGTGCCAGTAGTTGGACAGGTAGGGAGAGGAATCAGCCCCAGCATTTT.

The V and J genes are TRBV5-4 and TRBJ2-3; 12 nucleotides agree with TRBD1. The CDR3 sequence is 14 residues long. After removal of 4 bases from V and 6 bases from J, the junction contained 3 bases not matched to a gene. The germline V gene encodes CDR1 SGHNT and CDR2 YYREEE (reference sequence). The CDR3 is CASSRDRGRDTQYF. DNA for the CDR3: TGTGCCAGCAGCAGGGACAGGGGGCGCGATACGCAGTATTTT.

Of note for this clone: This CDR3 is also generated by other DNA sequences in the sample. The V and J genes are TRBV9 and TRBJ1-2, with 8 bases identical to TRBD1. V dropped 2 bases and J dropped 8; count of bases not matched to a gene: 5. The CDR3 runs 13 residues. From germline, CDR1 is SGDLS and CDR2 YYNGEE. The CDR3 bases are TGTGCCAGCAGCGTTGGACAGGGACACGGCTACACCTTC. It specifies CASSVGQGHGYTF.

The gene calls are TRBV19 and TRBJ2-1, with D possibly being TRBD2 (8 bases). Germline CDR1 reads LNHDA; CDR2 reads SQIVND (reference sequence). Trimming stripped 10 bases from V and 4 bases from J, with 41 bases between. CDR3 length equals 22 residues. DNA for the CDR3: TGTGCCACCAAAAACAGGGGAGAGCGGGAGCCACCTCAGAAGGCAGATTACAATGAGCAGTTCTTC. Encoded protein: CATKNRGEREPPQKADYNEQFF.